A selection of T cell receptor beta chains follows, all from one sample in a study of neurological immune-mediated disorders. MiXCR was run by TCRdb on the 5' RACE reads, yielding one entry per CDR3 protein. There are almost 85,000 distinct CDR3 sequences in the sample; just over 2.5% occur only once, and roughly 1.1% lies in the top ten. Material for sequencing was PBMCs. These receptors came from a woman aged 25 to 39 with multiple sclerosis. CDR3s include the opening cysteine and the closing phenylalanine or tryptophan. D genes are given only for firm matches. Some rows mark clone size as missing; the rest say once, few, many or name a class of expanded clone.

j_call,cdr3_length,clone_size,v_call,d_call,cdr3_aa,cdr3_nt
TRBJ2-1,15,many,TRBV27,.,CASSVGGGLFHEQFF,TGTGCCAGCAGTGTAGGGGGAGGGCTTTTCCATGAGCAGTTCTTC
TRBJ1-2,13,many,TRBV15,TRBD1,CATSRTGEYGYTF,TGTGCCACCAGCCGGACAGGGGAGTATGGCTACACCTTC
TRBJ2-3,17,many,TRBV7-2,.,CASSRTLAPYLTDTQYF,TGTGCCAGCAGCCGTACTCTAGCGCCATACCTCACAGATACGCAGTATTTT
TRBJ2-7,11,many,TRBV10-1,.,CASSENGEQYF,TGCGCCAGCAGTGAGAATGGGGAGCAGTACTTC
TRBJ2-7,15,many,TRBV27,.,CASSPQGGGPYEQYF,TGTGCCAGCAGTCCCCAGGGGGGGGGTCCCTACGAGCAGTACTTC
TRBJ2-2,16,many,TRBV6-2/TRBV6-3,TRBD2,CASTPSGRAGTGELFF,TGTGCCAGTACGCCTAGCGGGAGGGCCGGCACCGGGGAGCTGTTTTTT
TRBJ2-7,15,many,TRBV6-2/TRBV6-3,.,CASSLESQGSYEQYF,TGTGCCAGCAGTCTCGAATCACAGGGATCCTACGAGCAGTACTTC
TRBJ1-1,13,many,TRBV12-3/TRBV12-4,.,CASSLLENTEAFF,TGTGCCAGCAGTTTACTGGAGAACACTGAAGCTTTCTTT
TRBJ2-7,15,many,TRBV7-2,TRBD2,CASSLATSGTSEQYF,TGTGCCAGCAGCTTAGCAACTAGCGGGACTAGCGAGCAGTACTTC
TRBJ2-6,18,many,TRBV5-1,TRBD1,CASSSMTGMNSGANVLTF,TGCGCCAGCAGCTCAATGACAGGGATGAACTCTGGGGCCAACGTCCTGACTTTC
TRBJ1-2,17,many,TRBV4-3,.,CASSQDLGQPMNYGYTF,TGCGCCAGCAGCCAAGATCTCGGACAACCTATGAACTATGGCTACACCTTC
TRBJ2-7,14,many,TRBV9,TRBD2,CASSLGTSFDEQYF,TGTGCCAGCAGCCTCGGGACTAGCTTCGACGAGCAGTACTTC
TRBJ2-1,14,many,TRBV5-6,.,CASSLFAGYNEQFF,TGTGCCAGCAGCTTGTTTGCGGGGTACAATGAGCAGTTCTTC
TRBJ2-2,16,many,TRBV29-1,.,CSVVVIGGAGTGELFF,TGCAGCGTTGTTGTTATCGGCGGCGCGGGCACCGGGGAGCTGTTTTTT
TRBJ1-1,13,many,TRBV7-3,.,CASSRDTNTEAFF,TGTGCCAGCAGCCGGGACACAAACACTGAAGCTTTCTTT
TRBJ2-1,13,many,TRBV29-1,.,CSVSGRFLNEQFF,TGCAGCGTTTCAGGAAGATTCCTCAATGAGCAGTTCTTC
TRBJ2-5,17,many,TRBV12-3/TRBV12-4,TRBD2,CASSPRTSGSPGETQYF,TGTGCCAGCAGTCCAAGGACTAGCGGATCCCCGGGGGAGACCCAGTACTTC
TRBJ1-2,15,many,TRBV27,.,CASSPTPPGVDGYTF,TGTGCCAGCAGTCCAACCCCCCCGGGAGTGGATGGCTACACCTTC
TRBJ2-3,14,many,TRBV5-1,TRBD1,CASSDRQGTDTQYF,TGCGCCAGCAGCGACCGACAGGGAACAGATACGCAGTATTTT
TRBJ2-3,11,few,TRBV19,TRBD1,CATDRGQAQYF,TGTGCCACGGACAGGGGGCAAGCGCAGTATTTT
TRBJ2-2,15,.,TRBV10-1,.,CASSESTHRRGELFF,TGCGCCAGCAGTGAGTCGACTCACAGGCGCGGGGAGCTGTTTTTT
TRBJ2-7,12,many,TRBV15,.,CATSIIGYEQYF,TGTGCCACCAGCATCATAGGGTACGAGCAGTACTTC
TRBJ1-5,14,many,TRBV20-1,TRBD1,CSAREGTGRQPQHF,TGCAGTGCTAGAGAGGGGACAGGGCGTCAGCCCCAGCATTTT
TRBJ1-2,13,many,TRBV20-1,.,CSASKQGIGGYTF,TGCAGTGCTAGCAAGCAGGGTATAGGGGGCTACACCTTC
TRBJ2-5,12,many,TRBV29-1,.,CSVRTGQETQYF,TGCAGCGTACGTACCGGACAAGAGACCCAGTACTTC
TRBJ2-3,16,many,TRBV20-1,TRBD2,CSARDERSGSPDTQYF,TGCAGTGCTAGAGATGAACGAAGCGGGAGTCCAGATACGCAGTATTTT
TRBJ1-2,15,many,TRBV7-2,.,CASSLEGQGSYGYTF,TGTGCCAGCAGCTTAGAAGGGCAGGGGTCATATGGCTACACCTTC
TRBJ2-1,12,many,TRBV7-2,TRBD1,CASSVQGDEQFF,TGTGCCAGCAGCGTACAGGGGGATGAGCAGTTCTTC
TRBJ1-1,15,.,TRBV10-3,.,CAIREWGRGNTEAFF,TGTGCCATCAGGGAGTGGGGCAGGGGGAACACTGAAGCTTTCTTT
TRBJ1-1,14,many,TRBV20-1,.,CSAGTPDRNTEAFF,TGCAGTGCCGGTACTCCTGATCGGAACACTGAAGCTTTCTTT
TRBJ2-7,16,many,TRBV5-6,TRBD2,CASSSTLAGGSYEQYF,TGTGCCAGCAGCTCTACCCTAGCGGGAGGCTCCTACGAGCAGTACTTC
TRBJ1-1,16,many,TRBV11-2,.,CASSLDKGGLNTEAFF,TGTGCCAGCAGCTTAGATAAAGGAGGGCTAAACACTGAAGCTTTCTTT
TRBJ1-6,18,.,TRBV6-6,.,CASSYGPTGGKDGSPLHF,TGTGCCAGCAGTTACGGGCCTACTGGGGGGAAGGATGGTTCACCCCTCCACTTT
TRBJ2-1,15,many,TRBV27,.,CASSLWAVGYNEQFF,TGTGCCAGCAGCCTCTGGGCCGTCGGATACAATGAGCAGTTCTTC
TRBJ2-7,15,many,TRBV24-1,.,CATSGGANENYEQYF,TGTGCCACCAGCGGTGGAGCAAACGAGAACTACGAGCAGTACTTC
TRBJ2-3,15,many,TRBV7-2,.,CASSNSLRDTHTQYF,TGTGCCAGCAGCAATAGCCTAAGGGACACCCATACGCAGTATTTT
TRBJ1-2,13,many,TRBV5-1,.,CASSFSGGNGYTF,TGCGCCAGCAGCTTTTCTGGAGGGAATGGCTACACCTTC
TRBJ1-4,14,many,TRBV28,.,CASSLTATNEKLFF,TGTGCCAGCAGTTTAACAGCAACTAATGAAAAACTGTTTTTT
TRBJ2-2,17,many,TRBV12-3/TRBV12-4,.,CASSLILGRTNTGELFF,TGTGCCAGCAGTTTGATCCTTGGGCGGACGAACACCGGGGAGCTGTTTTTT
TRBJ2-1,17,many,TRBV5-8,TRBD2,CASSSAGTSDNYNEQFF,TGTGCCAGCAGCTCCGCCGGGACTAGCGACAACTACAATGAGCAGTTCTTC
TRBJ2-1,16,many,TRBV6-1,TRBD2,CASSPYGGVKGNEQFF,TGTGCCAGCAGTCCTTACGGGGGGGTAAAGGGGAATGAGCAGTTCTTC
TRBJ2-7,12,many,TRBV11-2,.,CASSLGAFEQYF,TGTGCCAGCAGCTTAGGAGCGTTCGAGCAGTACTTC
TRBJ2-3,16,many,TRBV7-8,TRBD2,CASSSKTSGREDTQYF,TGTGCCAGCAGTTCAAAGACTAGCGGGAGAGAAGATACGCAGTATTTT
TRBJ2-7,12,many,TRBV20-1,.,CSAGRTSYEQYF,TGCAGTGCGGGTAGGACAAGCTACGAGCAGTACTTC
TRBJ1-2,15,many,TRBV12-3/TRBV12-4,.,CASRWGTGSPYGYTF,TGTGCCAGCAGGTGGGGTACCGGGTCTCCTTATGGCTACACCTTC